Listed below are T cell receptor beta chains from one sample, sequenced in a study of long-term antiretroviral therapy in people with HIV. Some clones are missing from TCRdb's copy, which holds only in-frame ones; the method was immunoSEQ multiplex PCR. The sample has roughly 29,000 clones; approximately 95% are singletons. The input for sequencing was unsorted PBMCs, taken 5.3 years after starting antiretroviral therapy. The origin of the receptors is a man aged 45-65 years with HIV. Each CDR3 is given with its conserved first and last residue. D genes are given only for firm matches. Where a row states a size, it is once, few, many or the class of an expanded clone; other rows omit it.

J gene: TRBJ2-3; V gene: TRBV4-3; D gene: NA; clone size: once; CDR3 DNA: TGCGCCAGCAGTGTCACTAGCACAGATACGCAGTATTTT; CDR3 protein: CASSVTSTDTQYF
J gene: TRBJ1-2; V gene: TRBV5-6; D gene: NA; clone size: NA; CDR3 DNA: TGTGCCAGCAGCTTGGGGGACACCAGGCTTTCAAACTATGGCTACACCTTC; CDR3 protein: CASSLGDTRLSNYGYTF
J gene: TRBJ2-1; V gene: TRBV7-2; D gene: TRBD2; clone size: few; CDR3 DNA: TGTGCCAGCAGCTTAAGCGGGGCCCCAAATGAGCAGTTCTTC; CDR3 protein: CASSLSGAPNEQFF
J gene: TRBJ1-5; V gene: TRBV28; D gene: NA; clone size: once; CDR3 DNA: TGTGCCAGCAACATTTATCGGCAGGTCTTCAATCAGCCCCAGCATTTT; CDR3 protein: CASNIYRQVFNQPQHF
J gene: TRBJ2-7; V gene: TRBV4-3; D gene: TRBD1; clone size: NA; CDR3 DNA: TGCGCCAGCAGCCAAGTCAGGGGGCTCGTCGAGCAGTACTTC; CDR3 protein: CASSQVRGLVEQYF
J gene: TRBJ2-1; V gene: TRBV12-5; D gene: TRBD1; clone size: once; CDR3 DNA: TGTGCTAGTGGCCGGACAGGGGGTCTTAATGAGCAGTTCTTC; CDR3 protein: CASGRTGGLNEQFF
J gene: TRBJ1-1; V gene: TRBV20-1; D gene: NA; clone size: once; CDR3 DNA: TGCAGTGCTAAGAGGGGAGCTTTCTTT; CDR3 protein: CSAKRGAFF
J gene: TRBJ2-7; V gene: TRBV7-2; D gene: NA; clone size: few; CDR3 DNA: TGTGCCAGCAGCCCCTTGACAGGCTCCTACGAGCAGTACTTC; CDR3 protein: CASSPLTGSYEQYF
J gene: TRBJ2-3; V gene: TRBV7-8; D gene: TRBD2; clone size: NA; CDR3 DNA: TGTGCCAGCAGCTTAGGTTTAGCGGGGTATAGCACAGATACGCAGTATTTT; CDR3 protein: CASSLGLAGYSTDTQYF
J gene: TRBJ2-7; V gene: TRBV5-4; D gene: TRBD2; clone size: NA; CDR3 DNA: TGTGCCAGCAGCTTGGGGGCTAGCGGCTCCTACGAGCAGTACTTC; CDR3 protein: CASSLGASGSYEQYF
J gene: TRBJ1-6; V gene: TRBV6-5; D gene: NA; clone size: few; CDR3 DNA: TGTGCCAGCAGTAAGGGTCACTATAATTCACCCCTCCACTTT; CDR3 protein: CASSKGHYNSPLHF
J gene: TRBJ1-5; V gene: TRBV2; D gene: NA; clone size: NA; CDR3 DNA: TGTGCCAGCAGTAGTAGACAGTCCTATCAGCCCCAGCATTTT; CDR3 protein: CASSSRQSYQPQHF
J gene: TRBJ1-1; V gene: TRBV5-1; D gene: NA; clone size: once; CDR3 DNA: TGCGCCAGCAGCTCCCTAATACAGGGACCAAACACTGAAGCTTTCTTT; CDR3 protein: CASSSLIQGPNTEAFF
J gene: TRBJ1-2; V gene: TRBV7-3; D gene: NA; clone size: NA; CDR3 DNA: TGTGCCAGCAGCGAACCCCAATGGGGGTTAGCGGGGTATGGCTACACCTTC; CDR3 protein: CASSEPQWGLAGYGYTF
J gene: TRBJ2-3; V gene: TRBV5-4; D gene: NA; clone size: NA; CDR3 DNA: TGTGCCAGCAGCCCCTGGCGAGATAGCACAGATACGCAGTATTTT; CDR3 protein: CASSPWRDSTDTQYF
J gene: TRBJ1-1; V gene: TRBV27; D gene: NA; clone size: NA; CDR3 DNA: TGTGCCAGCGGCTCCAGGGGGAACACTGAAGCTTTCTTT; CDR3 protein: CASGSRGNTEAFF
J gene: TRBJ1-2; V gene: TRBV30; D gene: NA; clone size: NA; CDR3 DNA: TGTGCCTGGGAAGGGGGATTCGACTATGGCTACACCTTC; CDR3 protein: CAWEGGFDYGYTF
J gene: TRBJ2-7; V gene: TRBV5-1; D gene: NA; clone size: NA; CDR3 DNA: TGCGCCAGCAGCGCGGGACGGTCCTACGAGCAGTACTTC; CDR3 protein: CASSAGRSYEQYF
J gene: TRBJ2-7; V gene: TRBV2; D gene: NA; clone size: NA; CDR3 DNA: TGTGCCAGCAGCCAAAACAGCGTCCCTCCCGAGCAGTACTTC; CDR3 protein: CASSQNSVPPEQYF
J gene: TRBJ1-5; V gene: TRBV11-2; D gene: NA; clone size: NA; CDR3 DNA: TGTGCCAGCAGCTTATTGGGGGGGGGCAATCAGCCCCAGCATTTT; CDR3 protein: CASSLLGGGNQPQHF
J gene: TRBJ2-7; V gene: TRBV6-7; D gene: NA; clone size: NA; CDR3 DNA: TGTGCCAGCAGCAACCTTAGCGTCGAGCAGTACTTC; CDR3 protein: CASSNLSVEQYF
J gene: TRBJ1-2; V gene: TRBV30; D gene: TRBD1; clone size: NA; CDR3 DNA: TGTGCCTGGACAGGGGGCTACTATGGCTACACCTTC; CDR3 protein: CAWTGGYYGYTF
J gene: TRBJ2-7; V gene: TRBV29-1; D gene: NA; clone size: NA; CDR3 DNA: TGCAGCGTTGAGGGGGGCGGGGAGGGCTACTACGAGCAGTACTTC; CDR3 protein: CSVEGGGEGYYEQYF
J gene: TRBJ1-2; V gene: TRBV6-5; D gene: TRBD1; clone size: NA; CDR3 DNA: TGTGCCAGCAGTACATTCGGGGACAGGGCCTATGGCTACACCTTC; CDR3 protein: CASSTFGDRAYGYTF
J gene: TRBJ2-7; V gene: TRBV4-1; D gene: NA; clone size: once; CDR3 DNA: TGCGCCAGCAGCCAAGTCCCCGCCTACGAGCAGTACTTC; CDR3 protein: CASSQVPAYEQYF
J gene: TRBJ1-3; V gene: TRBV7-6; D gene: TRBD1; clone size: NA; CDR3 DNA: TGTGCCAGCAGCTTAGCGGGACAGGGGGCGAGGTTCTCGGGAAACACCATATATTTT; CDR3 protein: CASSLAGQGARFSGNTIYF
J gene: TRBJ2-5; V gene: TRBV7-6; D gene: TRBD2; clone size: NA; CDR3 DNA: TGTGCCAGCAGCTTTTCTAGCGGGGAAGAGACCCAGTACTTC; CDR3 protein: CASSFSSGEETQYF
J gene: TRBJ2-1; V gene: TRBV27; D gene: TRBD1; clone size: once; CDR3 DNA: TGTGCCAGCAGTTATTTACAGGGGAATGAGCAGTTCTTC; CDR3 protein: CASSYLQGNEQFF
J gene: TRBJ1-1; V gene: TRBV5-4; D gene: NA; clone size: NA; CDR3 DNA: TGTGCCAGCAGCCCCCCGGGACACAAGAACACTGAAGCTTTCTTT; CDR3 protein: CASSPPGHKNTEAFF
J gene: TRBJ2-1; V gene: TRBV2; D gene: TRBD1; clone size: NA; CDR3 DNA: TGTGCCAGCAGTGAAGGCGGACAGGGGGGCGATGAGCAGTTCTTC; CDR3 protein: CASSEGGQGGDEQFF
J gene: TRBJ1-1; V gene: TRBV5-1; D gene: NA; clone size: NA; CDR3 DNA: TGCGCCAGCAGGTTCGGGGAGGGTTGGAACACTGAAGCTTTCTTT; CDR3 protein: CASRFGEGWNTEAFF
J gene: TRBJ2-3; V gene: TRBV29-1; D gene: NA; clone size: NA; CDR3 DNA: TGCAGCCAAACCATGGCGGATACGCAGTATTTT; CDR3 protein: CSQTMADTQYF
J gene: TRBJ2-7; V gene: TRBV29-1; D gene: TRBD1; clone size: NA; CDR3 DNA: TGCAGCGGGGGACAGGGGGCGCGTGAGCAGTACTTC; CDR3 protein: CSGGQGAREQYF
J gene: TRBJ1-1; V gene: TRBV9; D gene: NA; clone size: NA; CDR3 DNA: TGTGCCAGCAGCCCAAACTCGAACACTGAAGCTTTCTTT; CDR3 protein: CASSPNSNTEAFF
J gene: TRBJ2-3; V gene: TRBV27; D gene: NA; clone size: NA; CDR3 DNA: TGTGCCAGCAGTAGGACCGGGTCGGGGACAGATACGCAGTATTTT; CDR3 protein: CASSRTGSGTDTQYF
J gene: TRBJ1-5; V gene: TRBV2; D gene: TRBD1; clone size: NA; CDR3 DNA: TGTGCCAGCAGGGGGACAGGGGGCCTTGGTCAGCCCCAGCATTTT; CDR3 protein: CASRGTGGLGQPQHF
J gene: TRBJ2-4; V gene: TRBV10-1; D gene: NA; clone size: NA; CDR3 DNA: TGCGCCAGCAGTGAGGGTACAGGGCTAGCAACTGGAAACATTCAGTACTTC; CDR3 protein: CASSEGTGLATGNIQYF
J gene: TRBJ2-3; V gene: TRBV11-2; D gene: TRBD2; clone size: once; CDR3 DNA: TGTGCCAGCAGCTTAGGGTCGGGGGGGAGCACAGATACGCAGTATTTT; CDR3 protein: CASSLGSGGSTDTQYF
J gene: TRBJ2-3; V gene: TRBV5-1; D gene: TRBD2; clone size: NA; CDR3 DNA: TGCGCCAGCGGCCTACTAGCGGCCAAAGGAACAGATACGCAGTATTTT; CDR3 protein: CASGLLAAKGTDTQYF
J gene: TRBJ2-2; V gene: TRBV27; D gene: TRBD2; clone size: once; CDR3 DNA: TGTGCCAGCAGTCCATTGAGCGGGGGGGCAGGCGGGGAGCTGTTTTTT; CDR3 protein: CASSPLSGGAGGELFF
J gene: TRBJ2-6; V gene: TRBV7-9; D gene: TRBD1; clone size: NA; CDR3 DNA: TGTGCCAGCAGTTACGATCGACAGGGGATTATCTCTGGGGCCAACGTCCTGACTTTC; CDR3 protein: CASSYDRQGIISGANVLTF
J gene: TRBJ2-1; V gene: TRBV9; D gene: NA; clone size: NA; CDR3 DNA: TGTGCCAGCAGCCCCCAGGGGAACTCCTACAATGAGCAGTTCTTC; CDR3 protein: CASSPQGNSYNEQFF
J gene: TRBJ1-2; V gene: TRBV25-1; D gene: TRBD1; clone size: NA; CDR3 DNA: TGTGCCAGCAGTGCAGGGGGCCGGATCGGCTACACCTTC; CDR3 protein: CASSAGGRIGYTF
J gene: TRBJ2-3; V gene: TRBV23-1; D gene: NA; clone size: NA; CDR3 DNA: TGCGCCAGCAGTCCAAACCCGGAAGGCTCTAGCACAGATACGCAGTATTTT; CDR3 protein: CASSPNPEGSSTDTQYF
J gene: TRBJ2-2; V gene: TRBV19; D gene: NA; clone size: NA; CDR3 DNA: TGTGCCAGTAGTATACCTGGGGCGCAGACCGGGGAGCTGTTTTTT; CDR3 protein: CASSIPGAQTGELFF
J gene: TRBJ2-6; V gene: TRBV6-5; D gene: NA; clone size: NA; CDR3 DNA: TGTGCCAGCAGTTACATCTCTGGGGCCAACGTCCTGACTTTC; CDR3 protein: CASSYISGANVLTF
J gene: TRBJ1-1; V gene: TRBV19; D gene: NA; clone size: NA; CDR3 DNA: TGTGCCAGTAGTATAGACCCTGGCACTGAAGCTTTCTTT; CDR3 protein: CASSIDPGTEAFF
J gene: TRBJ2-1; V gene: TRBV30; D gene: TRBD1; clone size: NA; CDR3 DNA: TGTGCCTGGAGTCCCAGGGGGACCTACAATGAGCAGTTCTTC; CDR3 protein: CAWSPRGTYNEQFF
J gene: TRBJ2-3; V gene: TRBV5-5; D gene: TRBD2; clone size: once; CDR3 DNA: TGTGCCAGCAGCCAACTAGCGGGGGGCACAGATACGCAGTATTTT; CDR3 protein: CASSQLAGGTDTQYF
J gene: TRBJ2-2; V gene: TRBV11-2; D gene: TRBD1; clone size: once; CDR3 DNA: TGTGCCAGCAGCTTAGAGACAGGGGTGGCCGGGGAGCTGTTTTTT; CDR3 protein: CASSLETGVAGELFF
J gene: TRBJ2-1; V gene: TRBV4-2; D gene: NA; clone size: NA; CDR3 DNA: TGTGCCAGCAGCCAAAAGGATGAGCAGTTCTTC; CDR3 protein: CASSQKDEQFF
J gene: TRBJ2-7; V gene: TRBV6-5; D gene: NA; clone size: NA; CDR3 DNA: TGTGCCAGCAGTTACTCTTCGACGGGCTCCTACGAGCAGTACTTC; CDR3 protein: CASSYSSTGSYEQYF
J gene: TRBJ2-3; V gene: TRBV27; D gene: NA; clone size: NA; CDR3 DNA: TGTGCCAGCAGTCCCAGGGGAGATACGCAGTATTTT; CDR3 protein: CASSPRGDTQYF
J gene: TRBJ2-7; V gene: TRBV18; D gene: TRBD2; clone size: NA; CDR3 DNA: TGTGCCAGCTCCGAGGGAGGGATCTACGAGCAGTACTTC; CDR3 protein: CASSEGGIYEQYF
J gene: TRBJ1-2; V gene: TRBV18; D gene: TRBD1; clone size: NA; CDR3 DNA: TGTGCCAGCTCACCAGCAGGGGGAAGCTATGGCTACACCTTC; CDR3 protein: CASSPAGGSYGYTF
J gene: TRBJ1-2; V gene: TRBV6-6; D gene: TRBD1; clone size: NA; CDR3 DNA: TGTGCCAGCAGTTACACGGGACAGGGAAAAGATGGCTACACCTTC; CDR3 protein: CASSYTGQGKDGYTF
J gene: TRBJ2-7; V gene: TRBV6-1; D gene: TRBD1; clone size: NA; CDR3 DNA: TGTGCCAGCAGTGGCAGGACAGGGGTTGGTTACGAGCAGTACTTC; CDR3 protein: CASSGRTGVGYEQYF
J gene: TRBJ2-3; V gene: TRBV10-3; D gene: NA; clone size: NA; CDR3 DNA: TGTGCCATCAGTGAGACAGGGTTTATGGCAGATACGCAGTATTTT; CDR3 protein: CAISETGFMADTQYF
J gene: TRBJ1-2; V gene: TRBV7-9; D gene: TRBD1; clone size: NA; CDR3 DNA: TGTGCCAGCAGGCGGACCCGGGACAGGGAGCCCGGCTACACCTTC; CDR3 protein: CASRRTRDREPGYTF